This entry lists 11 T cell receptor beta chains sequenced from one sample in a study of beta chain features in type 1 diabetes. As every portion of the isolated RNA was reverse transcribed, the sequencing read expressed TCRB transcripts. The data were produced by immunoSEQ multiplex PCR, yet TCRdb's version contains in-frame clones alone and is incomplete. The sample includes hundreds of thousands of clones, 13% seen only once; the top ten take 0.022%. Antigen specificity for these receptors is unknown. General study findings and limits: Type 1 diabetes patients had TCRB CDR3s that were shorter (moderately but significantly so) in all four CD4+ subsets.

Material for sequencing was naive CD4+ T cells from blood. The receptors stem from a young man with type 1 diabetes.

This clone was observed a few times. J is TRBJ1-5 and V is TRBV5-6; 7 nucleotides line up with TRBD1. CDR1 is SGHDT, CDR2 YYEEEE, per germline. The CDR3 totals 13 residues. After removal of 4 bases from V and 6 bases from J, the junction contained 4 bases not matched to a gene. CDR3: CASSQTGFQPQHF. The CDR3 DNA sequence: TGTGCCAGCAGCCAGACAGGGTTTCAGCCCCAGCATTTT.

This clone was seen a few times. The CDR3 DNA reads TGTGCCTGGAGTTTTTATGATACAGATACGCAGTATTTT. Its translation is CAWSFYDTDTQYF. The chain links TRBV30 to TRBJ2-3; D not certain. Trimming removed 2 bases from V and 3 bases from J, with 9 bases in between. There are 13 residues in the CDR3. CDR1 is GTSNPN, CDR2 SVGIG, per germline (reference sequence). Together with reference TRBV30 and TRBJ2-3, the CDR3 gives the full variable domain: SQTIHQWPATLVQPVGSPLSLECTVEGTSNPNLYWYRQAAGRGLQLLFYSVGIGQISSEVPQNLSASRPQDRQFILSSKKLLLSDSGFYLCAWSFYDTDTQYFGPGTRLTVL.

Regarding this clone: The sample contains more than one DNA sequence encoding this CDR3. J is TRBJ2-3 and V is TRBV30; D not certain. The V end lost 5 bases, the J end lost 4 bases, and 7 bases lay between the germline ends. The CDR3 totals 11 residues. Per germline, CDR1 GTSNPN and CDR2 SVGIG (reference sequence). Written as DNA, the CDR3 is TGTGCCTGGGTGGTCGCAGATACGCAGTATTTT. Translating gives CAWVVADTQYF.

This chain connects TRBV10-3 to TRBJ2-1; the D gene is possibly TRBD2 (7 bases). The germline gives CDR1 ENHRY, CDR2 SYGVKD. This CDR3 contains 15 residues. With 3 bases removed from V and 7 bases from J, the gap between germline ends came to 16 bases. CDR3 DNA: TGTGCCATCAGTGATGGGGCGGGGGCCAATAATGAGCAGTTCTTC. Its protein product is CAISDGAGANNEQFF.

V and J are TRBV19 and TRBJ2-2; tentatively, D is TRBD1 or TRBD2 (5 bases each). Between the trimmed V and J ends, which lost 3 bases and 0 bases, there was a span of 11 bases. This CDR3 spans 16 amino acids. Germline CDR1 is LNHDA and CDR2 is SQIVND (reference sequence). CDR3 region: CASSIQGVSNTGELFF. Here the CDR3 DNA reads TGTGCCAGTAGTATTCAGGGAGTCTCGAACACCGGGGAGCTGTTTTTT.

This clone was seen more than once but under ten times. The chain couples TRBV30 to TRBJ1-6; D gene uncertain. The V gene's germline CDR1 is GTSNPN and CDR2 SVGIG (reference sequence). The CDR3 runs 13 residues. Trimming took off 3 bases at V and 7 bases at J, with 10 bases between the two ends. The CDR3 is CAWRRMGNSPLHF. For the CDR3, the DNA is TGTGCCTGGAGGAGGATGGGGAATTCACCCCTCCACTTT.

The CDR3 sequence: CSAAHPYGYTF. DNA for the CDR3: TGCAGTGCCGCACATCCCTATGGCTACACCTTC. V and J are TRBV20-1 and TRBJ1-2; D unresolved. The CDR3 consists of 11 residues. Germline V gene sequence: CDR1 DFQATT, CDR2 SNEGSKA (reference sequence). Trimming took 6 bases from V and 4 from J, leaving 9 bases between them.

This clone occurred a few times. This chain uses TRBV7-9 with TRBJ1-4, with D hard to call. CDR3 size: 14 residues. Germline V lookup: CDR1 SEHNR, CDR2 FQNEAQ (reference sequence). V was pared by 0 bases and J by 11 bases, with 13 bases between. The CDR3 sequence is CASSLASGYVKLFF. The DNA of the CDR3 is TGTGCCAGCAGCTTAGCATCGGGGTATGTCAAACTGTTTTTT.

This clone was observed a handful of times. The chain carries TRBV6-5 and TRBJ1-1, with no clear D. The CDR3 length is 13 residues. Germline V gene sequence: CDR1 MNHEY, CDR2 SVGAGI. V lost 7 bases, J lost 8 bases, and 17 bases lay in between. The CDR3 here is CASTLHPNGEAFF. The DNA for the CDR3 is TGTGCCAGCACCCTCCACCCAAACGGGGAAGCTTTCTTT.

The rearrangement links TRBV6-5 to TRBJ1-2, with D uncertain. The V end was cut by 8 bases, the J end by 6 bases, with 16 bases between. Germline loops: CDR1 MNHEY, CDR2 SVGAGI. This CDR3 comprises 13 residues. CDR3 DNA sequence: TGTGCCAGCCGCCTAGGAGGCCCCCATGGCTACACCTTC. Translating gives CASRLGGPHGYTF.

This chain uses TRBV28 with TRBJ2-2, with 8 bases identical to TRBD2. Germline V lookup: CDR1 MDHEN, CDR2 SYDVKM. There are 17 residues in the CDR3. The J segment lost 3 bases and the V segment lost 7 bases, leaving 13 bases of the junction unmatched. The CDR3 DNA reads as TGTGCCAGCATAAGCGCCGCCCAAGCGGGGGACACCGGGGAGCTGTTTTTT. Its translation: CASISAAQAGDTGELFF.